A selection of T cell receptor beta chains follows, all from one sample in a study of radiation and T cells in renal cell carcinoma. Sequenced by immunoSEQ multiplex PCR; TCRdb stores in-frame clones only, minus some. The profile shows about 64,000 clones, about 74% of them singletons. The sequencing used blood, collected from a patient whose treatment included radiotherapy and nephrectomy. All receptors derive from a man aged 60 to 75 with renal cell carcinoma. Both conserved end residues are part of each CDR3. The D gene is left open where the match is weak. Clone size is given for some rows only: seen once, a few or many times, or a class if the clone is expanded.

few | TRBD1 | TRBJ2-6 | TRBV13 | CASSLDRGAGANVLTF | TGTGCCAGCAGCTTAGACAGGGGGGCTGGGGCCAACGTCCTGACTTTC
NA | NA | TRBJ2-6 | TRBV7-2 | CASSLRFFSGANVLTF | TGTGCCAGCAGCTTGCGGTTTTTCTCTGGGGCCAACGTCCTGACTTTC
NA | TRBD2 | TRBJ2-1 | TRBV7-9 | CASSSPRLAGDNEQFF | TGTGCCAGCAGCTCCCCCCGACTAGCGGGGGACAATGAGCAGTTCTTC
NA | NA | TRBJ1-4 | TRBV7-9 | CASRQRDEKLFF | TGTGCCAGCAGACAACGGGATGAAAAACTGTTTTTT
NA | NA | TRBJ1-4 | TRBV5-5 | CASSLLRLTATNEKLFF | TGTGCCAGCAGCTTGCTCCGGTTGACAGCAACTAATGAAAAACTGTTTTTT
NA | NA | TRBJ1-5 | TRBV10-3 | CATHRESNQPQHF | TGTGCCACCCACCGGGAAAGCAATCAGCCCCAGCATTTT
few | TRBD2 | TRBJ2-1 | TRBV5-4 | CASSIGLDYNEQFF | TGTGCCAGCAGCATAGGACTAGACTACAATGAGCAGTTCTTC
NA | NA | TRBJ2-6 | TRBV2 | CASSVDGANVLTF | TGTGCCAGCAGTGTGGACGGGGCCAACGTCCTGACTTTC
once | NA | TRBJ2-2 | TRBV11-2 | CASSLGATGELFF | TGTGCCAGCAGCTTAGGGGCCACCGGGGAGCTGTTTTTT
NA | NA | TRBJ1-4 | TRBV27 | CASSLAPGINEKLFF | TGTGCCAGCAGTTTAGCCCCAGGCATTAATGAAAAACTGTTTTTT
NA | NA | TRBJ1-1 | TRBV2 | CASRGGGSAFF | TGTGCCAGCAGGGGAGGTGGGAGCGCTTTCTTT
NA | TRBD2 | TRBJ2-3 | TRBV4-1 | CASSQDLIRGGTDTQYF | TGCGCCAGCAGCCAAGATCTCATCCGGGGGGGCACAGATACGCAGTATTTT
NA | TRBD2 | TRBJ2-3 | TRBV7-8 | CASSRIAGASDTQYF | TGTGCCAGCAGCAGAATAGCGGGAGCCTCAGATACGCAGTATTTT
NA | NA | TRBJ2-5 | TRBV7-6 | CASSILTGSETQYF | TGTGCCAGCAGCATCCTTACAGGGTCAGAGACCCAGTACTTC
NA | NA | TRBJ1-4 | TRBV4-2 | CASSQDSERKEKLFF | TGTGCCAGCAGCCAAGATTCCGAAAGGAAGGAAAAACTGTTTTTT
NA | NA | TRBJ2-1 | TRBV27 | CASSYSGSEDEQFF | TGTGCCAGCAGCTACAGTGGATCGGAGGATGAGCAGTTCTTC
NA | NA | TRBJ1-2 | TRBV6-5 | CASSGIGESFYGYTF | TGTGCCAGCAGCGGAATCGGAGAGTCTTTCTATGGCTACACCTTC
NA | NA | TRBJ2-3 | TRBV5-1 | CASSLGDNADTQYF | TGCGCCAGCAGCTTGGGAGATAACGCAGATACGCAGTATTTT
NA | TRBD2 | TRBJ2-1 | TRBV5-1 | CASSFSGGAYNEQFF | TGCGCCAGCAGCTTTAGCGGGGGGGCCTACAATGAGCAGTTCTTC
NA | NA | TRBJ1-2 | TRBV4-1 | CASSQGGHGYTF | TGCGCCAGCAGCCAAGGGGGGCATGGCTACACCTTC
NA | NA | TRBJ1-1 | TRBV6-1 | CASSEDRDMNTEAFF | TGTGCCAGCAGTGAAGACAGGGACATGAACACTGAAGCTTTCTTT
NA | NA | TRBJ1-5 | TRBV7-2 | CASSPYQGLQGKGQPQHF | TGTGCCAGCAGCCCCTACCAGGGCCTACAGGGTAAGGGACAGCCCCAGCATTTT
NA | NA | TRBJ2-1 | TRBV30 | CAWSVGNEQFF | TGTGCCTGGAGTGTCGGCAATGAGCAGTTCTTC
NA | TRBD2 | TRBJ2-3 | TRBV7-2 | CASSSNSGRKHTQYF | TGTGCCAGCAGCTCGAATAGCGGGAGAAAGCATACGCAGTATTTT
NA | NA | TRBJ1-1 | TRBV5-4 | CASSLGGEGGRTEAFF | TGTGCCAGCAGCTTGGGCGGTGAGGGGGGCCGCACTGAAGCTTTCTTT
NA | NA | TRBJ2-3 | TRBV11-2 | CASSSDRSTDTQYF | TGTGCCAGCAGCTCAGACAGGAGCACAGATACGCAGTATTTT
NA | NA | TRBJ1-1 | TRBV29-1 | CSVEIVRNTEAFF | TGCAGCGTTGAAATTGTTAGGAACACTGAAGCTTTCTTT
NA | NA | TRBJ2-7 | TRBV6-5 | CASNPPGVGASEQYF | TGTGCCAGCAACCCTCCCGGGGTGGGGGCGAGCGAGCAGTACTTC
NA | NA | TRBJ2-5 | TRBV6-1 | CASSGDQGWVYQETQYF | TGTGCCAGCAGTGGGGATCAGGGTTGGGTGTACCAAGAGACCCAGTACTTC
NA | NA | TRBJ1-2 | TRBV6-5 | CASSPRPGIALSYTF | TGTGCCAGCAGCCCCAGGCCCGGGATAGCGCTGTCCTACACCTTC
NA | TRBD2 | TRBJ2-3 | TRBV6-5 | CASSYSGGQADTQYF | TGTGCCAGCAGTTACAGCGGGGGTCAGGCAGATACGCAGTATTTT
NA | TRBD2 | TRBJ2-5 | TRBV5-1 | CASSLGLADQETQYF | TGCGCCAGCAGCTTGGGACTAGCGGACCAAGAGACCCAGTACTTC
NA | NA | TRBJ1-5 | TRBV6-1 | CASSSRTDQPQHF | TGTGCCAGCAGTAGTAGGACGGATCAGCCCCAGCATTTT
NA | NA | TRBJ1-2 | TRBV6-5 | CASSLTGNYGYTF | TGTGCCAGCAGTTTAACAGGGAACTATGGCTACACCTTC
NA | NA | TRBJ1-1 | TRBV10-1 | CASSEARGLGTEAFF | TGCGCCAGCAGTGAAGCGAGGGGCTTGGGCACTGAAGCTTTCTTT
NA | NA | TRBJ1-3 | TRBV18 | CASSPPGTSGNTIYF | TGTGCCAGCTCACCCCCAGGGACATCTGGAAACACCATATATTTT
few | NA | TRBJ1-1 | TRBV6-6 | CASSYNGDTEAFF | TGTGCCAGCAGTTATAATGGGGACACTGAAGCTTTCTTT
NA | NA | TRBJ2-2 | TRBV18 | CASSSRSSNTGELFF | TGTGCCAGCTCATCGCGGAGTTCGAACACCGGGGAGCTGTTTTTT
NA | NA | TRBJ1-1 | TRBV11-2 | CASSLKFGEMNTEAFF | TGTGCCAGCAGCTTAAAATTCGGCGAAATGAACACTGAAGCTTTCTTT
NA | NA | TRBJ2-1 | TRBV2 | CANNYNNEQFF | TGTGCCAACAACTATAACAATGAGCAGTTCTTC